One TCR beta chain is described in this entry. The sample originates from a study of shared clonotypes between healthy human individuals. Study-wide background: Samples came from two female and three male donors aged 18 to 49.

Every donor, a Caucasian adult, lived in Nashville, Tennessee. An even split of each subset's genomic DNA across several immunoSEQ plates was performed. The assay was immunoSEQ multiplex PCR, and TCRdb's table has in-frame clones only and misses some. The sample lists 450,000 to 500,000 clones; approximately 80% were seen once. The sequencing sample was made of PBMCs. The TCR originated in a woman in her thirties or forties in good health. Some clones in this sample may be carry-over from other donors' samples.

In nucleotides, the CDR3 is TGTGCCAGCAGCCTCGGAGCAGGGTGGTCCGGCTACACCTTC. Residues: CASSLGAGWSGYTF. The chain combines TRBV7-9 with TRBJ1-2; a possible D gene is TRBD1 (5 bases). The length of the CDR3 is 14 residues. Trimming took 5 bases from V and 8 from J, leaving 18 bases between them. Per germline, CDR1 SEHNR and CDR2 FQNEAQ (reference sequence).